This passage covers 29 T cell receptor beta chains from one sample sequenced in a study of blood T cells in healthy people across ages. It was with a sample-barcoded 5' primer and a J-beta primer mix that a second PCR of roughly 7 to 12 cycles was run. MiXCR, run by TCRdb on the 5' RACE reads, gives a single entry per CDR3 protein. Of approximately 960,000 distinct CDR3 sequences listed, about 28% are singletons. The same specimen was also included in a second study, on T cells of mothers and their children.

Sequencing was done on a sample of blood. These receptors originate from a woman between 35 and 50 years old in good health.

This chain joins TRBV27 and TRBJ2-7; D tentatively fits TRBD1 or TRBD2 (7 bases each). Germline loops: CDR1 MNHEY, CDR2 SMNVEV (reference sequence). CDR3 length: 14 residues. V was shortened by 3 bases and J by 3 bases, with 12 bases between the two germline ends. As DNA, the CDR3 is TGTGCCAGCAGTTTCAGGGGGGGAGGCTACGAGCAGTACTTC. Amino acids: CASSFRGGGYEQYF.

This clonotype was observed at least ten times. This sequence joins TRBV4-2 and TRBJ1-2, with D hard to call. Per germline, CDR1 LGHNA and CDR2 YNFKEQ. V was cut by 0 bases and J by 2 bases, with 10 bases left in between. This CDR3 has 15 residues. Here the CDR3 reads CASSQDTGVNYGYTF. In nucleotides, the CDR3 is TGTGCCAGCAGCCAAGATACCGGGGTAAACTATGGCTACACCTTC.

Only a few counts were recorded for this clonotype. The rearrangement joins TRBV7-6 to TRBJ2-3, with D possibly TRBD2 on 6 matching bases. There are 15 residues in the CDR3. Germline V gives CDR1 SGHVS, CDR2 FNYEAQ. V was cut by 1 base and J by 4 bases, with 12 bases left in between. CDR3 sequence (DNA): TGTGCCAGCAGCTTAGACGCTAGCGAGGCAGATACGCAGTATTTT. It translates to CASSLDASEADTQYF.

The table lists this clonotype with a few counts. The chain uses TRBV20-1 and TRBJ2-1; D uncertain. V lost 3 bases to trimming and J lost 7 bases, with 16 bases between them. The germline CDR1 and CDR2 sequences are DFQATT and SNEGSKA (reference sequence). CDR3 size: 14 residues. CDR3 loop: CSASSRIGGNEQFF. DNA of the CDR3: TGCAGTGCTAGTTCCAGAATTGGTGGGAATGAGCAGTTCTTC.

This clonotype was detected many times. CDR3 bases: TGTGCCAGCAGCTGGCGGGGGGAGACGGGCTACACCTTC. Protein: CASSWRGETGYTF. The gene calls are TRBV7-2 and TRBJ1-2; possibly TRBD1 for D (5 bases). V dropped 4 bases and J dropped 8 bases, with 14 bases sitting between them. The CDR3 consists of 13 residues. CDR1 and CDR2 (germline): SGHTA, FQGNSA.

The chain is built from TRBV3-1 and TRBJ1-5, with D uncertain. The CDR3 loop spans 14 amino acids. Per the germline V gene, CDR1 is LGHDT and CDR2 is YNNKEL (reference sequence). V lost 1 base and J 9 bases, leaving 13 bases between the germline ends. CDR3 sequence reads: CASSQGREAGPQHF. For the CDR3, the DNA is TGTGCCAGCAGCCAAGGACGGGAAGCAGGGCCCCAGCATTTT.

This clonotype was recorded at least ten times. The rearrangement joins TRBV27 to TRBJ1-2; TRBD1 agrees at 7 bases. The CDR3 covers 15 residues. Germline loops: CDR1 MNHEY, CDR2 SMNVEV (reference sequence). The V and J ends lost 6 bases and 8 bases, in that order; junction bases with no gene match: 15. CDR3 nucleotide sequence: TGTGCCAGCAGCCGACAACCACAGGGGATCGACGGCTACACCTTC. Translation gives CASSRQPQGIDGYTF.

This clonotype was seen a handful of times. At one end the junction does not follow the germline gene, possibly because of a read error. V usage is TRBV12-3 or TRBV12-4 and J usage is TRBJ2-3; D remains unclear. The CDR3 totals 12 residues. The CDR3 DNA follows: TGTGCCAGCAGTTTAAGAGCAGATGCGCAGTATTTT. Translating it yields CASSLRADAQYF.

CDR3 sequence: CASSVWDRPNTEAFF. The DNA for the CDR3 is TGTGCCAGCAGCGTATGGGACAGACCGAACACTGAAGCTTTCTTT. The chain joins TRBV5-6 to TRBJ1-1, with 7 bases lining up with TRBD1. Germline CDR1 and CDR2: SGHDT and YYEEEE. V was pared by 4 bases and J by 1 base, with 7 bases of the junction left unmatched. The CDR3 contains 15 residues.

A few counts support this clonotype. The chain recombines TRBV28 with TRBJ1-6; D not certain. The V end lost 2 bases, the J end lost 9 bases, and 11 bases lay between the germline ends. Germline assignment: CDR1 MDHEN and CDR2 SYDVKM. CDR3 length equals 14 residues. The CDR3 sequence is CASSLQLNSSPLHF. CDR3 DNA sequence: TGTGCCAGCAGTTTACAGCTTAATAGTTCACCCCTCCACTTT. Full variable domain (missing parts from reference TRBV28 and TRBJ1-6): DVKVTQSSRYLVKRTGEKVFLECVQDMDHENMFWYRQDPGLGLRLIYFSYDVKMKEKGDIPEGYSVSREKKERFSLILESASTNQTSMYLCASSLQLNSSPLHFGNGTRLTVT.

This clonotype was recorded many times. The chain has TRBV7-2 and TRBJ1-6, with 7 bases aligning to TRBD1. Looked up from germline, CDR1 is SGHTA and CDR2 is FQGNSA. Trimming took 3 bases from V and 7 from J; bases not matched to a gene: 3. The CDR3 is made up of 14 amino acids. The CDR3 DNA reads TGTGCCAGCAGCTTTAACAGGGGAAATTCACCCCTCCACTTT. Amino acid sequence: CASSFNRGNSPLHF.

This rearrangement joins TRBV5-1 to TRBJ2-3; no clear D gene. The V end was cut by 6 bases, the J end by 6 bases, with 14 bases between. This CDR3 is 13 amino acids long. Germline V gene lookup returns CDR1 SGHRS and CDR2 YFSETQ. The CDR3 DNA follows: TGCGCCAGCACAATCACGGGTATGGATACGCAGTATTTT. Translated: CASTITGMDTQYF.

This sequence joins TRBV7-2 and TRBJ2-3; tentatively, D is TRBD2 (5 bases). The ends were cut back, 6 bases at V and 2 bases at J, with 12 bases in the middle. This CDR3 has 14 residues. The V gene's germline CDR1 is SGHTA and CDR2 FQGNSA. CDR3: CASRLSGLTDTQYF. The CDR3 DNA follows: TGTGCCAGCAGATTGAGCGGACTCACAGATACGCAGTATTTT. The full variable domain, its missing parts supplied by reference TRBV7-2 and TRBJ2-3, is GAGVSQSPSNKVTEKGKDVELRCDPISGHTALYWYRQSLGQGLEFLIYFQGNSAPDKSGLPSDRFSAERTGGSVSTLTIQRTQQEDSAVYLCASRLSGLTDTQYFGPGTRLTVL.

V is TRBV2 and J is TRBJ2-1; no clear D. Germline CDR1 is SNHLY and CDR2 is FYNNEI. The CDR3 covers 16 residues. V dropped 11 bases and J dropped 9 bases, with 29 bases sitting between them. CDR3 sequence: CAPRKFRGGQRTEQFF. For the CDR3, the DNA is TGTGCCCCCAGGAAGTTTAGAGGTGGCCAGAGGACTGAGCAGTTCTTC.

This clonotype was picked up many times. The J gene is TRBJ2-5, the V gene TRBV2, with D tentatively TRBD2 (7 bases). Germline CDR1 is SNHLY and CDR2 is FYNNEI. V shed 9 bases and J shed 5 bases, with 16 bases lying between them. The CDR3 sequence is 13 residues long. The CDR3 loop reads CASTSGGLETQYF. CDR3 nucleotides: TGTGCCAGTACCTCGGGGGGCTTGGAGACCCAGTACTTC. The whole variable domain, filled in from reference TRBV2 and TRBJ2-5, reads EPEVTQTPSHQVTQMGQEVILRCVPISNHLYFYWYRQILGQKVEFLVSFYNNEISEKSEIFDDQFSVERPDGSNFTLKIRSTKLEDSAMYFCASTSGGLETQYFGPGTRLLVL.

The chain carries TRBV28 and TRBJ1-2; 7 nucleotides align to TRBD1. The CDR3 totals 17 residues. After removal of 7 bases from V and 5 bases from J, the junction contained 19 bases not matched to a gene. CDR1 is MDHEN, CDR2 SYDVKM, per germline. This CDR3 reads CASIPMRDSRGKYGYTF. CDR3 coding DNA: TGTGCCAGCATCCCCATGAGGGACAGCAGGGGGAAGTATGGCTACACCTTC.

The chain carries TRBV28 and TRBJ1-2, with TRBD1 matching 7 bases. The junction had 13 bases not matched to a gene; V was cut back by 4 bases and J by 8 bases. The CDR3 length is 15 residues. Germline values: CDR1 MDHEN, CDR2 SYDVKM. The CDR3 nucleotides read TGTGCCAGCAGTTCAGGGGGAACCTCCGGGCGCGGCTACACCTTC. Translation gives CASSSGGTSGRGYTF.

There are many counts of this clonotype. V is TRBV4-3 and J is TRBJ2-4; 7 nucleotides line up with TRBD2. The CDR3 is 14 amino acids. CDR1 is LGHNA, CDR2 YSLEER, per germline. J lost 8 bases, V lost 3 bases, and 7 bases had no gene match. The DNA for the CDR3 is TGCGCCAGCAGCCATACTAGCGACCGGCACATTCAGTACTTC. Its protein product is CASSHTSDRHIQYF.

This clonotype was found a few times. The chain employs TRBV5-1 and TRBJ2-5; 8 bases map to TRBD1. CDR3 length: 15 amino acids. Germline assignment: CDR1 SGHRS and CDR2 YFSETQ. J lost 4 bases, V lost 7 bases, and 12 bases had no gene match. CDR3 DNA: TGCGCCAGCGGGACCCTACAGGGGGATGGAGAGACCCAGTACTTC. Its protein product is CASGTLQGDGETQYF.

This clonotype has just a few counts. The V call is TRBV5-5, the J call TRBJ2-3; TRBD1 or TRBD2 may be the D gene (6 bases each). The V end lost 1 base, the J end lost 5 bases, and 20 bases lay between the germline ends. This CDR3 has 17 residues. CDR1 SGHKS and CDR2 YYEKEE come from the germline V gene (reference sequence). Here the CDR3 reads CASSLRLGGRTGDTQYF. CDR3 DNA sequence: TGTGCCAGCAGCTTGAGATTGGGGGGCCGGACCGGAGATACGCAGTATTTT.

The chain employs TRBV12-3 or TRBV12-4 and TRBJ2-6, with TRBD2 matching over 8 bases. The CDR3 loop spans 19 amino acids. V was pared by 0 bases and J by 1 base, with 8 bases of the junction left unmatched. This CDR3 is CASSLALGGVMSGANVLTF. For the CDR3, the DNA is TGTGCCAGCAGTTTAGCGCTCGGGGGGGTAATGTCTGGGGCCAACGTCCTGACTTTC.

This clonotype was recorded at least ten times. The chain recombines TRBV7-2 with TRBJ2-3; D remains ambiguous. From germline, CDR1 is SGHTA and CDR2 FQGNSA. The CDR3 contains 15 residues. Deletions cut 2 bases from V and 5 bases from J, with 14 bases between. The CDR3 nucleotides are TGTGCCAGCAGCTTAAATGGACCTCCGGGAGATACGCAGTATTTT. Translation gives CASSLNGPPGDTQYF.

The V and J genes are TRBV7-2 and TRBJ2-5; no firm D call. Germline-derived CDR1 and CDR2 are SGHTA and FQGNSA. Deletions cut 0 bases from V and 2 bases from J, with 10 bases between. CDR3 size: 15 residues. The CDR3 nucleotides are TGTGCCAGCAGCTTAGCGTCAGCAAGACAAGAGACCCAGTACTTC. This gives the protein CASSLASARQETQYF. Variable domain in full (rest from reference TRBV7-2 and TRBJ2-5): GAGVSQSPSNKVTEKGKDVELRCDPISGHTALYWYRQSLGQGLEFLIYFQGNSAPDKSGLPSDRFSAERTGGSVSTLTIQRTQQEDSAVYLCASSLASARQETQYFGPGTRLLVL.

This rearrangement joins TRBV7-2 to TRBJ2-3; TRBD2 matches at 7 bases. J gave up 5 bases and V 5 bases, and 10 bases lay outside the gene matches. The CDR3 covers 15 residues. From germline, CDR1 is SGHTA and CDR2 FQGNSA. The CDR3 sequence: CASSLREREGDTQYF. CDR3 sequence (DNA): TGTGCCAGCAGCCTGCGGGAGAGGGAGGGAGATACGCAGTATTTT.

This clonotype occurred a few times. The gene calls are TRBV2 and TRBJ1-2; D is undetermined. The germline V gene encodes CDR1 SNHLY and CDR2 FYNNEI. The CDR3 length is 14 residues. Trimming pared 7 bases from V and 0 bases from J, leaving 12 bases between. The CDR3 here is CASTPGPANYGYTF. For the CDR3, the DNA is TGTGCCAGCACCCCGGGCCCAGCTAACTATGGCTACACCTTC.

A note on this clonotype: One junction end does not reproduce the germline sequence, and a read error may be involved. The chain recombines TRBV27 with TRBJ2-5; possible D gene TRBD1, 5 bases. The J call may be mistaken, given a closer DNA end match to TRBJ2-7. The CDR3 loop spans 12 amino acids. Germline V CDR1 and CDR2: MNHEY, SMNVEV (reference sequence). The CDR3 sequence: CTSSFSQGEQYF. CDR3 in DNA: TGTACCAGCAGTTTCTCCCAGGGCGAGCAGTACTTC.

In this sample, this clonotype turned up many times. J is TRBJ2-1 and V is TRBV7-2; 7 bases are shared with TRBD2. In germline, CDR1 is SGHTA, CDR2 FQGNSA. The CDR3 runs 15 residues. Trimming took 8 bases from V and 3 from J; bases not matched to a gene: 10. As DNA, the CDR3 is TGTGCCAGCCTTCCCGGGCGGGGGTACTACAATGAGCAGTTCTTC. Its translation is CASLPGRGYYNEQFF.

The chain joins TRBV4-3 to TRBJ2-5; 9 positions match TRBD2. The V gene's germline CDR1 is LGHNA and CDR2 YSLEER. With 1 base clipped from V and 2 bases from J, the junction kept 5 bases outside the gene matches. The CDR3 length is 16 residues. The CDR3 DNA reads TGCGCCAGCAGCCAAGGGCGAGCGGGGGGACAAGAGACCCAGTACTTC. Amino acid sequence: CASSQGRAGGQETQYF.

This clonotype came up many times. The chain recombines TRBV6-4 with TRBJ2-1, with 9 bases lining up with TRBD2. Looked up from germline, CDR1 is MRHNA and CDR2 is SNTAGT. This CDR3 has 15 residues. V lost 3 bases to trimming and J lost 3 bases; unmatched junction nucleotides: 3. As DNA, the CDR3 is TGTGCCAGCAGTGAGGCGACTAGCGGCTACAATGAGCAGTTCTTC. The encoded protein is CASSEATSGYNEQFF.